Following are 10 T cell receptor beta chains from one sample sequenced in a study of blood T cell repertoires in COVID-19. Sequenced by immunoSEQ multiplex PCR; TCRdb stores in-frame clones only, minus some. Counted here are about 260,000 clones, around 86% occurring once; the ten biggest clones make up around 8.8%. The sequenced material came from peripheral blood. The receptors stem from a man aged 35-49 years with active or convalescent COVID-19.

CDR3 sequence: CASRPGTGYEQYF. The CDR3 nucleotides read TGTGCCAGTCGTCCCGGGACAGGCTACGAGCAGTACTTC. The chain recombines TRBV19 with TRBJ2-7, with 8 nucleotides matching TRBD1. Germline CDR1 and CDR2: LNHDA and SQIVND (reference sequence). The CDR3 length is 13 residues. The V and J ends lost 8 bases and 3 bases, in that order; junction bases with no gene match: 6.

The chain carries TRBV3-1 (or the pseudogene TRBV3-2) and TRBJ2-7, with no clear D. This CDR3 spans 13 amino acids. V was trimmed by 4 bases and J by 3 bases, leaving 10 bases between them. The V gene's germline CDR1 is LGHDT and CDR2 YNNKEL (reference sequence). CDR3 loop: CASSPNSYYEQYF. The CDR3 DNA sequence: TGTGCCAGCAGCCCAAACTCTTACTACGAGCAGTACTTC.

The gene calls are TRBV5-4 and TRBJ1-2, with 9 bases fitting TRBD1. The CDR3 runs to 14 residues. The V gene end was trimmed by 6 bases and the J gene end by 2 bases; junction bases not matched to a gene: 5. Germline values: CDR1 SGHNT, CDR2 YYREEE (reference sequence). CDR3 in DNA: TGTGCCAGCAAATGGACAGGGGAGAACTATGGCTACACCTTC. Protein sequence: CASKWTGENYGYTF.

The rearrangement links TRBV5-4 to TRBJ2-7; tentatively, D is TRBD1 (6 bases). V was trimmed by 5 bases and J by 6 bases, leaving 15 bases between them. Germline values: CDR1 SGHNT, CDR2 YYREEE (reference sequence). This CDR3 has 13 amino acids. The CDR3 coding sequence is TGTGCCAGCAGGTCTCAGGGGTTGGGCGAGCAGTACTTC. It specifies CASRSQGLGEQYF.

V gene TRBV14 combines with J gene TRBJ2-5; 11 nucleotides match TRBD1. The CDR3 covers 15 residues. Germline CDR1 SGHDN, CDR2 FVKESK. V shed 3 bases, J shed 4 bases, and the junction held 4 bases outside the gene matches. CDR3: CASSHRTGGRETQYF. CDR3 nucleotide sequence: TGTGCCAGCAGCCATCGGACAGGGGGCCGAGAGACCCAGTACTTC.

The chain uses TRBV10-3 and TRBJ1-2; a weak D match, TRBD1 (6 bases). Germline V gives CDR1 ENHRY, CDR2 SYGVKD. The CDR3 sequence is 16 residues long. Trimming took off 0 bases at V and 4 bases at J, with 15 bases between the two ends. The CDR3, as DNA: TGTGCCATCAGTGAGTCGATGAGACAGGTTTCCTATGGCTACACCTTC. Translated: CAISESMRQVSYGYTF.

The chain employs TRBV5-1 and TRBJ2-7; the match to TRBD2 covers 8 bases. Germline V lookup: CDR1 SGHRS, CDR2 YFSETQ. The CDR3 totals 12 residues. Losses at the gene ends were 5 bases for V and 7 bases for J; bases not matched to a gene: 5. The CDR3 spells CASRPAGGEQYF. As DNA, the CDR3 is TGCGCCAGCAGGCCCGCGGGGGGAGAGCAGTACTTC.

V gene TRBV27 combines with J gene TRBJ2-5; D may be TRBD2 (6 bases). The CDR3 spans 11 residues. The V end lost 6 bases, the J end lost 7 bases, and 9 bases lay between the germline ends. Germline V gives CDR1 MNHEY, CDR2 SMNVEV (reference sequence). The CDR3 nucleotides read TGTGCCAGCAGGGGAGGTGGGACCCAGTACTTC. Translated, it gives CASRGGGTQYF.

V usage is TRBV5-8 and J usage is TRBJ2-3; maybe TRBD2 (6 bases). V shed 3 bases and J shed 2 bases, with 19 bases lying between them. Germline V gives CDR1 SGHTS, CDR2 YDEGEE. The CDR3 sequence is 17 residues long. DNA for the CDR3: TGTGCCAGCAGCTCTGTCCTCGGGGACTCAAACACAGATACGCAGTATTTT. It translates to CASSSVLGDSNTDTQYF.

DNA of the CDR3: TGTGCCAGCAGTGAAGGGGGCTCACTCTACGAGCAGTACTTC. Its protein is CASSEGGSLYEQYF. The V and J genes are TRBV6-1 and TRBJ2-7; D may be TRBD1 (5 bases). Germline values: CDR1 MNHNS, CDR2 SASEGT. V shed 1 base and J shed 3 bases, with 10 bases lying between them. The CDR3 covers 14 residues.